A selection of T cell receptor beta chains follows, all from one sample in a study of spatial heterogeneity in lung cancer. TCRdb ran MiXCR on the 5' RACE reads and lists one entry per CDR3 protein. The sample has about 110,000 distinct CDR3 sequences, 11% seen once. This specimen consisted of PBMCs, obtained at follow-up. These receptors came from a female donor with early-stage non-small cell lung cancer. CDR3s include the opening cysteine and the closing phenylalanine or tryptophan. The D gene is left open where the match is weak. The size field is filled for only some rows; it gives once, few, many or a size class.

j_call d_call clone_size v_call cdr3_nt cdr3_aa
TRBJ2-7 TRBD2 few TRBV20-1 TGCAGTGCTGCCCCACTAGCGGGAAGGGTCGGCGAGCAGTACTTC CSAAPLAGRVGEQYF
TRBJ2-3 TRBD2 many TRBV20-1 TGCAGTGCCAGGACTAGCGGGAGGAGGACAGATACGCAGTATTTT CSARTSGRRTDTQYF
TRBJ2-2 NA NA TRBV28 TGTGCCAGCAGTACAGGCGCCGCAAACACCGGGGAGCTGTTTTTT CASSTGAANTGELFF
TRBJ2-1 TRBD2 NA TRBV9 TGTGCCAGCAGCGTGACTAGCGGGAACAATGAGCAGTTCTTC CASSVTSGNNEQFF
TRBJ1-1 NA many TRBV2 TGTGCCAGCAGGGCCGCCAGGGGCTCTTTCACGAACACTGAAGCTTTCTTT CASRAARGSFTNTEAFF
TRBJ1-6 NA many TRBV7-8 TGTGCCAGCAGCTTAGCGATTCTGGACAGTGGCTCACCCCTCCACTTT CASSLAILDSGSPLHF
TRBJ2-2 TRBD2 NA TRBV2 TGTGCCAGCAGGTTACTAGCGGGATCGCCCGGGGAGCTGTTTTTT CASRLLAGSPGELFF
TRBJ2-5 NA NA TRBV7-3 TGTGCCAGCAGCATAACGGGGACAGAGACCCAGTACTTC CASSITGTETQYF
TRBJ2-5 NA NA TRBV6-6 TGTGCCAGCAGTTACAACGGAGGGAACCAAGAGACCCAGTACTTC CASSYNGGNQETQYF
TRBJ2-2 NA NA TRBV25-1 TGTGCCAGCAGTGAACTAAACACCGGGGAGCTGTTTTTT CASSELNTGELFF
TRBJ2-1 NA NA TRBV29-1 TGCAGCGTTGAGGAGGGACAGTTCTTCCATGAGCAGTTCTTC CSVEEGQFFHEQFF
TRBJ1-2 NA NA TRBV25-1 TGTGCCAGCAGTGACAGAAACTCCTATGGCTACACCTTC CASSDRNSYGYTF
TRBJ1-1 NA few TRBV10-2 TGCGCCAGCAGTTTGACGGTTCCCACGAACACTGAAGCTTTCTTT CASSLTVPTNTEAFF
TRBJ2-3 NA NA TRBV29-1 TGCAGCGGGGAACATACAGGGACCACAGATACGCAGTATTTT CSGEHTGTTDTQYF
TRBJ1-1 TRBD1 once TRBV24-1 TGTGCCACCAGTGATCCCGGACAGGGAGACACTGAAGCTTTCTTT CATSDPGQGDTEAFF
TRBJ2-1 TRBD2 many TRBV20-1 TGCAGTGCTAGCCCCTTCCGGGGCGGGAGGGCCGATGAGCAGTTCTTC CSASPFRGGRADEQFF
TRBJ2-1 NA NA TRBV10-3 TGTGCCATCAGTGAGTCTGACAACTCCTACAATGAGCAGTTCTTC CAISESDNSYNEQFF